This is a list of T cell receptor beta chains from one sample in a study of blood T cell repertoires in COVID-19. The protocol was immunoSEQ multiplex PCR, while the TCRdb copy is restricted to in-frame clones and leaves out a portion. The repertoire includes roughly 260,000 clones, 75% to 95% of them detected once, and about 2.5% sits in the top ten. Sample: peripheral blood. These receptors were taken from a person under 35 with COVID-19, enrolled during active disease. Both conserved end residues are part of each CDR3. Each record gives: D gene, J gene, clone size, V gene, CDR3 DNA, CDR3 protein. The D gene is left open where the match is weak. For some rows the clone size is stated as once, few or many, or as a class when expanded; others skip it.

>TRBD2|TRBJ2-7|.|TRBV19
TGTGCCAGTAGTCCTACCTTTAGCGGGAGGCTGTACGAGCAGTACTTC
CASSPTFSGRLYEQYF
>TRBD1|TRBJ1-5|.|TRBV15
TGTGCCACCAGCAGAGACAGGACAGGGGGACAGCCCCAGCATTTT
CATSRDRTGGQPQHF
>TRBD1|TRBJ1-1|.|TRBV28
TGTGCCAGCACTCGGTGGGACAGCGAAGCTTTCTTT
CASTRWDSEAFF
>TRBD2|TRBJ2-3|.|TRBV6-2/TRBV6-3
TGTGCCAGCAGTTCCTTACTAGCGGGGAGCACAGATATGCAGTATTTT
CASSSLLAGSTDMQYF
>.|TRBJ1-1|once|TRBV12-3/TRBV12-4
TGTGCCAGCAGTCGGGGAAACACTGAAGCTTTCTTT
CASSRGNTEAFF
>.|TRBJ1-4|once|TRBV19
TGTGCCAGTACCTCCGACCAGGGCGGGAAAAAACTGTTTTTT
CASTSDQGGKKLFF
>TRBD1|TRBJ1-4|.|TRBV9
TGTGCCAGCAGCGGGGGACAGGCCGCAACTAATGAAAAACTGTTTTTT
CASSGGQAATNEKLFF
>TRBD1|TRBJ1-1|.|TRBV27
TGTGCCAGCAGTCCCCGACAGGGTAAGAGTAGGAACACTGAAGCTTTCTTT
CASSPRQGKSRNTEAFF
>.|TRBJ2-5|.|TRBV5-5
TGTGCCAGCAGCGTACTTGGAGGGAAGGAGGAGACCCAGTACTTC
CASSVLGGKEETQYF
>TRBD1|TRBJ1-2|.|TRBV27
TGTGCCAGCAGTTATCCGGACAGGCGCGGCTACACCTTC
CASSYPDRRGYTF
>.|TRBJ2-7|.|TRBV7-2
TGTGCCAGCAGTTCAACAGGGGGGGACGAGCAGTACTTC
CASSSTGGDEQYF
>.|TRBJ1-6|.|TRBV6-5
TGTGCCACTAAGGAGACGGGTAATTCACCCCTCCACTTT
CATKETGNSPLHF
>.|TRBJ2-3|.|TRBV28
TGTGCCAGCAGCAAACTTCGACTCCCTAGCACAGATACGCAGTATTTT
CASSKLRLPSTDTQYF
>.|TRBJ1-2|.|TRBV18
TGTGCCAGCTCATCGGGGGAGAAGATTAGGGTAGTCTCTGGCTACACCTTC
CASSSGEKIRVVSGYTF
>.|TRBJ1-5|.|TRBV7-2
TGTGCCAGCAGCTCCCTGGAAGCAGGGCCCCAGCATTTT
CASSSLEAGPQHF
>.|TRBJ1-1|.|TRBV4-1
TGCGCCAGCAGCCAAGAAGCCGGGGCGGGGACTGAAGCTTTCTTT
CASSQEAGAGTEAFF
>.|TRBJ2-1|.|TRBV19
TGTGCCAGTAGTATGAGGGGGGGGACCTACAATGAGCAGTTCTTC
CASSMRGGTYNEQFF
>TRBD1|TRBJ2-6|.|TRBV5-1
TGCGCCCCGGACAGGGCCCCCTCTGGGGCCAACGTCCTGACTTTC
CAPDRAPSGANVLTF
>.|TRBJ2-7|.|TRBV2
TGTGCCAGCAGTGACGGACTGGCCCGCGAGCAGTACTTC
CASSDGLAREQYF
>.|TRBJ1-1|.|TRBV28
TGTGCCACCAGGGAGGTATCTGCTTTCTTT
CATREVSAFF
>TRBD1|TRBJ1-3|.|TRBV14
TGTGCCAGCAGCCCCGGGACAGGGGCGATGGACACCATATATTTT
CASSPGTGAMDTIYF
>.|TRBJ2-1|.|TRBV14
TGTGCCAGCAGCCGCAGGGACATCCACCTTGACAATGAGCAGTTCTTC
CASSRRDIHLDNEQFF
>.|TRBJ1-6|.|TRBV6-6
TGTGCCAGCAGTTACTCGGAAGTAGCCAATTCACCCCTCCACTTT
CASSYSEVANSPLHF
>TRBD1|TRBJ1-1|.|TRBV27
TGTGCCAGCAGTATAAGACAGGGTTCGACTGAAGCTTTCTTT
CASSIRQGSTEAFF
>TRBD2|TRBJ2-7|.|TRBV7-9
TGTGCCAGCAGCCCGACGGCTGGGACTAGCGGGAGTAACGAGCAGTACTTC
CASSPTAGTSGSNEQYF
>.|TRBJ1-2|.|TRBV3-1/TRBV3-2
TGTGCCAGCAGCCAAGGAGATGGCTACACCTTC
CASSQGDGYTF
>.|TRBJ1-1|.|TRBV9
TGTGCCAGCAGCGCTACTACAGGGCGCACTGAAGCTTTCTTT
CASSATTGRTEAFF
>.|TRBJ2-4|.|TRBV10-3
TGTGCCATCAGTCCCGGGACACCCAAGCGTGAGGCCAAAAACATTCAGTACTTC
CAISPGTPKREAKNIQYF
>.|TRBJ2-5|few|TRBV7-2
TGTGCCAGCAGCCCCGCGGACCAAGAGACCCAGTACTTC
CASSPADQETQYF
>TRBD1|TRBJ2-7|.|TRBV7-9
TGTGCCAGCAGCGCTCCGGGACAGGGATCCGAGCAGTACTTC
CASSAPGQGSEQYF
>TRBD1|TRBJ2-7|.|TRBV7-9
TGTGCCAGCAGCTTACGGGACAGTCCGACCTACGAGCAGTACTTC
CASSLRDSPTYEQYF
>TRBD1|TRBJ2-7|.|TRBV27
TGTGCCAGCAGTTCGTTGACAGGGGTATACTTC
CASSSLTGVYF
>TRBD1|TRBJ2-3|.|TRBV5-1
TGCGCCAGCAGCTTGGCCGGGACAGGGTCTCCTTATACGCAGTATTTT
CASSLAGTGSPYTQYF
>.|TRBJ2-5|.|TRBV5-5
TGTGCCAGCAGCTCGCAGGGGGGCTATCAAGAGACCCAGTACTTC
CASSSQGGYQETQYF
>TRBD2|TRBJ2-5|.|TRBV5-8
TGTGCCAGCAGCTTGCCTAGCGGAGTCCAAGAGACCCAGTACTTC
CASSLPSGVQETQYF
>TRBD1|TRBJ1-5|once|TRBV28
TGTGCCAGCAGCGACAGGGGGAATCAGCCCCAGCATTTT
CASSDRGNQPQHF
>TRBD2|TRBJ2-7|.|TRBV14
TGTGCCAGCAGCCAAGATGGCCTAGCGGGAGGGCCGGGTTACGAGCAGTACTTC
CASSQDGLAGGPGYEQYF
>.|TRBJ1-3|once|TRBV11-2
TGTGCCAGCAGCCGAGGGCCTCACTTCTCTGGAAACACCATATATTTT
CASSRGPHFSGNTIYF
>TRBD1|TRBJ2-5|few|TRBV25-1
TGTGCCAGCAGTCTCGGACAGGGGGCTCGGGAGACCCAGTACTTC
CASSLGQGARETQYF
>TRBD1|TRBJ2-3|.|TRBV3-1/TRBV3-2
TGTGCCAGCAGCCATACAGGGGCAGATACGCAGTATTTT
CASSHTGADTQYF
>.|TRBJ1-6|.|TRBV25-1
TGTGCCAGCAGTGAATGGGGAGGTAGGACGGGCGAGTCACCCCTCCACTTT
CASSEWGGRTGESPLHF
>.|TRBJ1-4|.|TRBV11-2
TGTGCCAGCAGCTTAGGTCCAGCTAATGAAAAACTGTTTTTT
CASSLGPANEKLFF
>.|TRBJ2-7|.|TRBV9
TGTGCCAGCAGCTTTGACCAGGTCGAGCAGTACTTC
CASSFDQVEQYF
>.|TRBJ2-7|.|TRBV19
TGTGCCAGTAGTATAGGGCAGGGCAACTACGAGCAGTACTTC
CASSIGQGNYEQYF
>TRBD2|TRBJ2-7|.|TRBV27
TGTGCCAGCAGTCCGTCGGGACTAGCGCAAACCTACGAGCAGTACTTC
CASSPSGLAQTYEQYF
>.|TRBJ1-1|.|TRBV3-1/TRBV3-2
TGTGCCAGCAGCCAAGGACAGACACTTGAAGCTTTCTTT
CASSQGQTLEAFF
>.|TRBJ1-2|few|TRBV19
TGTGCCAGTAGTATAGAGGCGGCAGGGGCCGGTTATGGCTACACCTTC
CASSIEAAGAGYGYTF
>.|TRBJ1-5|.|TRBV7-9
TGTGCCAGCAGCTTAGAAATTGGGGGGAATCAGCCCCAGCATTTT
CASSLEIGGNQPQHF
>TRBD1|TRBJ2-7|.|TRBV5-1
TGCGCCAGCAGCTCGGACAGGGGCGAAGAGCAGTACTTC
CASSSDRGEEQYF
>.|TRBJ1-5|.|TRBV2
TGTGCCAGCAGTGTTGGGGAGACCAATCAGCCCCAGCATTTT
CASSVGETNQPQHF
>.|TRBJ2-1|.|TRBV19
TGTGCCAGTAGTATCTCAGGACAGCCCAATGAGCAGTTCTTC
CASSISGQPNEQFF